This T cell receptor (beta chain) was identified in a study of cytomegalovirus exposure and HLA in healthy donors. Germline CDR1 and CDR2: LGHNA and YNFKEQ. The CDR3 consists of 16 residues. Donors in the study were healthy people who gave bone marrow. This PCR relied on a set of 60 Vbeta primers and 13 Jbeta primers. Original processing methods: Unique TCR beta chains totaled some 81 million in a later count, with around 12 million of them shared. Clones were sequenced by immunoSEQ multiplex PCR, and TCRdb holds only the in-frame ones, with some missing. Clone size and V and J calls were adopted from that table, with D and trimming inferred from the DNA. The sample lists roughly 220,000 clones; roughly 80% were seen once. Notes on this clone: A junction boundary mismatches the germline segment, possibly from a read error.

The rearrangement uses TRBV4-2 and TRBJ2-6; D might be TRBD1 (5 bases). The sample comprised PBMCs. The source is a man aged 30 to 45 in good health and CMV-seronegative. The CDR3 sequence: CASSATKGSGASVLTF. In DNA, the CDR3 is TGTGCCAGCAGCGCAACCAAGGGGTCTGGGGCCAGCGTCCTGACTTTC.